These T cell receptor beta chains were read from a single sample in a study of cytomegalovirus exposure and HLA in healthy donors. TCRdb's table, derived via immunoSEQ multiplex PCR, lists solely in-frame clones and lacks some. The data contain 140,000 or so clones, 61% of them singletons. The sequenced sample consisted of PBMCs. The receptors stem from a male donor in good health and CMV-seronegative. CDR3s include the opening cysteine and the closing phenylalanine or tryptophan. The order of the fields is D gene, V gene, clone size, J gene, CDR3 protein, CDR3 DNA. D genes are given only for firm matches. Rows give clone size only sometimes, using once, few, many, or a class for an expanded clone.

TRBD1,TRBV11-3,-,TRBJ2-7,CASSLGSQGYHEQYF,TGTGCCAGCAGCTTAGGCTCACAGGGGTACCACGAGCAGTACTTC
TRBD2,TRBV5-1,once,TRBJ2-2,CASSPRTSGYTGELFF,TGCGCCAGCAGCCCTAGGACTAGCGGTTACACCGGGGAGCTGTTTTTT
-,TRBV25-1,few,TRBJ1-2,CASSFTGCGYTF,TGTGCCAGCAGTTTCACAGGGTGTGGCTACACCTTC
TRBD2,TRBV2,once,TRBJ2-7,CASNPLRGDEQYF,TGTGCCAGCAATCCACTCCGGGGGGACGAGCAGTACTTC
-,TRBV7-9,few,TRBJ2-7,CASSALGYEQYF,TGTGCCAGCAGCGCCCTCGGGTACGAGCAGTACTTC
-,TRBV5-6,few,TRBJ2-3,CASSLVLRGRDTQYF,TGTGCCAGCAGCTTGGTTCTGCGGGGTAGGGATACGCAGTATTTT
-,TRBV19,-,TRBJ1-2,CASSATGHANDGYTF,TGTGCCAGTAGTGCCACGGGACATGCCAATGATGGCTACACCTTC
-,TRBV27,once,TRBJ2-3,CASSHNTRTDTQYF,TGTGCCAGCAGTCACAACACCCGCACAGATACGCAGTATTTT
-,TRBV6-6,-,TRBJ2-2,CASSPYRGTGELFF,TGTGCCAGCAGTCCTTATCGGGGGACCGGGGAGCTGTTTTTT
-,TRBV15,-,TRBJ1-2,CATSRDRPGYNYGYTF,TGTGCCACCAGCAGAGATCGGCCAGGCTATAACTATGGCTACACCTTC
-,TRBV7-8,-,TRBJ1-2,CASWGGQSSHLNYGYTF,TGTGCCAGCTGGGGGGGCCAGTCAAGCCATTTGAACTATGGCTACACCTTC
TRBD2,TRBV5-4,-,TRBJ2-1,CASSLPIAGYNEQFF,TGTGCCAGCAGCTTGCCCATAGCGGGTTACAATGAGCAGTTCTTC
TRBD2,TRBV7-9,-,TRBJ2-2,CASSPYSGGNTGELFF,TGTGCCAGCAGCCCCTATAGCGGGGGGAACACCGGGGAGCTGTTTTTT
-,TRBV19,once,TRBJ2-7,CASSIRQAIRPEQYF,TGTGCCAGTAGTATCCGGCAGGCAATTAGGCCCGAGCAGTACTTC
TRBD2,TRBV19,-,TRBJ2-7,CASSTVISGRTYEQYF,TGTGCCAGTAGTACAGTTATTAGCGGGAGGACCTACGAGCAGTACTTC
TRBD1,TRBV6-5,few,TRBJ1-2,CASSSRTGGYYGYTF,TGTGCCAGCAGTTCGAGGACAGGCGGTTACTATGGCTACACCTTC
TRBD1,TRBV6-5,-,TRBJ2-3,CASSPNRGDTDTQYF,TGTGCCAGCAGTCCAAACAGGGGAGACACAGATACGCAGTATTTT
-,TRBV27,-,TRBJ1-5,CATAGARNQPQHF,TGTGCCACCGCGGGGGCCCGCAATCAGCCCCAGCATTTT
-,TRBV11-2,-,TRBJ2-3,CASSFLQGRGDTQYF,TGTGCCAGCAGCTTTCTCCAGGGTCGGGGGGATACGCAGTATTTT
-,TRBV5-4,-,TRBJ1-6,CASSSLGQGSYNSPLHF,TGTGCCAGCAGCTCCTTGGGGCAGGGCTCCTATAATTCACCCCTCCACTTT
-,TRBV18,-,TRBJ2-7,CASSPRDTYEQYF,TGTGCCAGCTCACCTCGGGACACCTACGAGCAGTACTTC
TRBD1,TRBV5-1,-,TRBJ1-6,CASSLDRPGQGTSPLHF,TGCGCCAGCAGCTTGGACCGACCGGGACAGGGGACTTCACCCCTCCACTTT
-,TRBV27,-,TRBJ1-5,CASSLGGVEQPQHF,TGTGCCAGCAGTTTAGGGGGGGTCGAGCAGCCCCAGCATTTT
TRBD1,TRBV19,few,TRBJ1-2,CASSPWTGRYDGYTF,TGTGCCAGTAGTCCCTGGACAGGGCGATATGATGGCTACACCTTC
TRBD1,TRBV7-9,-,TRBJ1-4,CASSPQDRGLANEKLFF,TGTGCCAGCAGCCCGCAGGACAGGGGGCTGGCTAATGAAAAACTGTTTTTT
TRBD2,TRBV11-3,-,TRBJ2-1,CASSGVVSGGYNEQFF,TGTGCCAGCAGCGGCGTCGTAAGCGGGGGATACAATGAGCAGTTCTTC
-,TRBV5-1,-,TRBJ1-4,CASKEQGANEKLFF,TGCGCCAGCAAAGAGCAGGGTGCTAATGAAAAACTGTTTTTT
-,TRBV7-3,-,TRBJ1-2,CASSFSQGYGYTF,TGTGCCAGCAGCTTTTCACAGGGCTATGGCTACACCTTC
-,TRBV5-1,few,TRBJ2-7,CASSLTDLRVDGEQYF,TGCGCCAGCAGCTTGACGGATTTGAGGGTAGACGGCGAGCAGTACTTC
-,TRBV6-5,-,TRBJ2-7,CASSSPGTSEQYF,TGTGCCAGCAGTTCCCCCGGGACATCCGAGCAGTACTTC
TRBD1,TRBV19,few,TRBJ1-1,CASSRTGGNPEAFF,TGTGCCAGTAGTAGGACAGGGGGCAACCCTGAAGCTTTCTTT
TRBD2,TRBV19,-,TRBJ2-3,CASRLAGSTDTQYF,TGTGCCAGCCGACTAGCGGGGAGCACAGATACGCAGTATTTT
-,TRBV14,-,TRBJ1-2,CASSPGQIKNYGYPF,TGTGCCAGCAGTCCTGGACAGATAAAAAACTATGGCTACCCCTTC
TRBD1,TRBV6-1,-,TRBJ1-5,CASRTGQDDQPQHF,TGTGCCAGCAGGACCGGACAGGACGATCAGCCCCAGCATTTT
-,TRBV6-1,-,TRBJ1-1,CASSETGPNTEAFF,TGTGCCAGCAGTGAAACAGGGCCGAACACTGAAGCTTTCTTT
-,TRBV7-6,-,TRBJ2-7,CASSSQAQGSYEQYF,TGTGCCAGCAGCTCCCAGGCCCAGGGATCCTACGAGCAGTACTTC
-,TRBV28,-,TRBJ1-2,CATAGGIGYTF,TGTGCGACAGCCGGCGGTATTGGCTACACCTTC
TRBD1,TRBV7-2,-,TRBJ2-4,CASSLGQGIGQNIQYF,TGTGCCAGCAGCTTGGGACAGGGTATTGGTCAAAACATTCAGTACTTC
TRBD1,TRBV4-1,-,TRBJ1-2,CASSQDRGTDGLGGNYGYTF,TGCGCCAGCAGCCAAGATCGAGGGACAGATGGATTAGGAGGAAACTATGGCTACACCTTC
-,TRBV7-9,-,TRBJ1-4,CASSTEDQTVSTNEKLFF,TGTGCCAGCAGCACCGAAGACCAGACAGTATCAACTAATGAAAAACTGTTTTTT
-,TRBV28,-,TRBJ1-1,CASKGITEAFF,TGTGCCAGCAAGGGGATCACTGAAGCTTTCTTT
TRBD1,TRBV6-6,-,TRBJ2-6,CASRQGKAGANVLTF,TGTGCCAGCAGACAGGGGAAGGCTGGGGCCAACGTCCTGACTTTC
TRBD1,TRBV11-2,-,TRBJ1-6,CASSFGTGDPLHF,TGTGCCAGCAGCTTTGGGACAGGGGATCCCCTCCACTTT
TRBD1,TRBV28,few,TRBJ2-7,CASSTTDRGVYEQYF,TGTGCCAGCAGTACAACGGACAGGGGTGTCTACGAGCAGTACTTC
-,TRBV6-1,-,TRBJ1-1,CASSEGPGVSTEAFF,TGTGCCAGCAGTGAAGGTCCAGGGGTAAGCACTGAAGCTTTCTTT
-,TRBV4-3,-,TRBJ2-5,CASSPTEWALETQYF,TGCGCCAGCAGCCCCACAGAGTGGGCTTTGGAGACCCAGTACTTC
TRBD1,TRBV28,-,TRBJ1-2,CASSLAEGQGDYGYTF,TGTGCCAGCAGTTTAGCAGAGGGACAGGGTGACTATGGCTACACCTTC
-,TRBV7-6,-,TRBJ1-1,CASSSRQGLESTEAFF,TGTGCCAGCAGCTCCCGGCAGGGTTTGGAGAGCACTGAAGCTTTCTTT
-,TRBV21-1,-,TRBJ1-6,CASSKLAGGRSPLHF,TGTGCCAGCAGCAAATTGGCAGGGGGCCGTTCACCCCTCCACTTT
TRBD1,TRBV27,-,TRBJ1-4,CASSWDRGEKLFF,TGTGCCAGCAGTTGGGACAGGGGTGAAAAACTGTTTTTT
-,TRBV6-1,-,TRBJ1-1,CASREILNTEAFF,TGTGCCAGCAGAGAGATTTTGAACACTGAAGCTTTCTTT
-,TRBV11-2,-,TRBJ2-5,CASSLGRGSVLQETQYF,TGTGCCAGCAGCTTAGGGAGGGGAAGCGTATTACAAGAGACCCAGTACTTC
-,TRBV6-6,-,TRBJ1-1,CASEGGPMNTEAFF,TGTGCCAGCGAGGGGGGGCCAATGAACACTGAAGCTTTCTTT
TRBD2,TRBV7-6,once,TRBJ2-7,CASSLALASGGIEQYF,TGTGCCAGCAGCTTAGCGCTGGCTAGCGGGGGGATCGAGCAGTACTTC
-,TRBV30,once,TRBJ2-2,CAWSVLWEPGELFF,TGTGCCTGGAGTGTACTTTGGGAGCCCGGGGAGCTGTTTTTT
-,TRBV4-1,-,TRBJ2-7,CASSQPGGYEQYF,TGCGCCAGCAGCCAACCCGGAGGTTACGAGCAGTACTTC
-,TRBV11-2,-,TRBJ1-2,CASSRTDYGYTF,TGTGCCAGCAGCCGGACAGACTATGGCTACACCTTC
TRBD2,TRBV5-4,few,TRBJ2-3,CASSPWTSGTDTQYF,TGTGCCAGCAGCCCGTGGACTAGTGGCACAGATACGCAGTATTTT
-,TRBV5-5,-,TRBJ1-4,CASTIQPSNEKLFF,TGTGCCAGCACGATACAGCCGTCTAATGAAAAACTGTTTTTT